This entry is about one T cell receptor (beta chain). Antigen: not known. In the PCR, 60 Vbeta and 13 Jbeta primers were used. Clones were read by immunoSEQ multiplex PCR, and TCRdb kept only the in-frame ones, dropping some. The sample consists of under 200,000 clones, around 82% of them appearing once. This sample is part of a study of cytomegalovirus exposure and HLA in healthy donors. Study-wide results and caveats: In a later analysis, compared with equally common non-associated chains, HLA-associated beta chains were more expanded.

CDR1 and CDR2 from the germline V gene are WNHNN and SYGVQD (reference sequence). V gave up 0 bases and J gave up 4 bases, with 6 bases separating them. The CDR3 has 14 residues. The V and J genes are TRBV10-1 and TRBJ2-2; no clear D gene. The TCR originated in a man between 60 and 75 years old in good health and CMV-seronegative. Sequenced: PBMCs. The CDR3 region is CASSESTGTGELFF. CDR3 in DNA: TGCGCCAGCAGTGAGTCAACGGGCACCGGGGAGCTGTTTTTT.